This TCR beta chain was captured in a study of graft-versus-host responses after intestinal transplantation. V lost 4 bases to trimming and J lost 3 bases; unmatched junction nucleotides: 7. The germline gives CDR1 SGDLS, CDR2 YYNGEE. The CDR3 has 15 residues. As regards this clone: Its antigen is unidentified.

Generated by immunoSEQ multiplex PCR, the TCRdb table keeps only in-frame clones and is missing some. The profile covers some 95,000 clones, with 90% to 95% appearing a single time and around 0.5% taken by the ten largest. The chain combines TRBV9 with TRBJ2-1; 7 nucleotides agree with TRBD1. The receptor's source is a human donor who received an intestinal transplant. Sequencing was performed on unstimulated CD8+ T cells sorted from spleen or lymph node cells, taken before intestinal transplant. The CDR3 region is CASSNPPGGYNEQFF. CDR3 nucleotide sequence: TGTGCCAGCAGCAATCCCCCAGGGGGCTACAATGAGCAGTTCTTC.